These 32 T cell receptor beta chains were sequenced from one sample in a study of CD8+ T cells in alopecia areata. The treatment: oral pan-JAK inhibitor, 5-10 mg twice daily. Reverse transcribed after extraction, RNA yielded cDNA as the sequencing template. Sequencing used immunoSEQ multiplex PCR; TCRdb keeps in-frame clones, though not all of them. The data contain about 300,000 clones, nearly 60% of them singletons. The sample in question was CD4+ T cells sorted from blood, obtained at week 24, from a patient treated with tofacitinib. These receptors originate from a human donor with alopecia areata.

This clone came up a few times. The chain joins TRBV5-4 to TRBJ2-7; perhaps TRBD2 as D (7 bases). Per the germline V gene, CDR1 is SGHNT and CDR2 is YYREEE (reference sequence). Trimming took 2 bases from V and 3 from J, leaving 15 bases between them. The CDR3 contains 15 residues. CDR3 in amino acids: CASSFDRGAYYEQYF. DNA of the CDR3: TGTGCCAGCAGCTTCGACCGGGGGGCCTACTACGAGCAGTACTTC.

The chain has TRBV25-1 and TRBJ1-1, with 7 bases lining up with TRBD1. The CDR3 is 15 amino acids. Germline values: CDR1 MGHDK, CDR2 SYGVNS. V shed 6 bases, J shed 2 bases, and the junction held 9 bases outside the gene matches. DNA of the CDR3: TGTGCCAGCAGAACGACAGGGTTAGTCAACACTGAAGCTTTCTTT. It encodes CASRTTGLVNTEAFF.

The CDR3 spells CSVVGRNYNEQFF. CDR3 in DNA: TGCAGCGTTGTTGGCCGGAACTACAATGAGCAGTTCTTC. The rearrangement links TRBV29-1 to TRBJ2-1, with D unresolved. Germline CDR1 is SQVTM and CDR2 is ANQGSEA. This CDR3 has 13 residues. With 4 bases removed from V and 3 bases from J, the gap between germline ends came to 10 bases.

This clone has more than one count but fewer than ten. This rearrangement joins TRBV28 to TRBJ1-5; D ambiguous. V lost 8 bases, J lost 2 bases, and 7 bases lay in between. CDR1 MDHEN and CDR2 SYDVKM come from the germline V gene. The CDR3 consists of 12 residues. Written as DNA, the CDR3 is TGTGCCAGCGGGCTGGGCAATCAGCCCCAGCATTTT. Amino acid sequence: CASGLGNQPQHF.

This chain connects TRBV4-1 to TRBJ2-5; D tentatively reads TRBD1 or TRBD2 (5 bases each). Trimming stripped 0 bases from V and 4 bases from J, with 18 bases between. The CDR3 length is 17 residues. Germline loops: CDR1 MGHRA, CDR2 YSYEKL. The CDR3 here is CASSQDGGVTRAETQYF. The CDR3 DNA is TGCGCCAGCAGCCAAGATGGGGGAGTCACCCGTGCAGAGACCCAGTACTTC.

Here the CDR3 DNA reads TGTGCCAGCAGCGCCTCGGGGGCGGGAAAGACCCAGTACTTC. Amino acid sequence: CASSASGAGKTQYF. The chain is built from TRBV7-8 and TRBJ2-5; D might be TRBD1 or TRBD2, each matching 6 bases. The germline V gene has CDR1 SGHVS and CDR2 FQNEAQ. The CDR3 runs 14 residues. V gave up 5 bases and J gave up 6 bases, with 16 bases separating them. The full variable domain, in which reference TRBV7-8 and TRBJ2-5 provide the parts outside the CDR3, is GAGVSQSPRYKVAKRGQDVALRCDPISGHVSLFWYQQALGQGPEFLTYFQNEAQLDKSGLPSDRFFAERPEGSVSTLKIQRTQQEDSAVYLCASSASGAGKTQYFGPGTRLLVL.

The chain employs TRBV2 and TRBJ2-5, with 9 bases lining up with TRBD2. Trimming at V came to 4 bases and at J to 11 bases, leaving 11 bases not matched to a gene. CDR1 is SNHLY, CDR2 FYNNEI, per germline. The CDR3 extends over 14 amino acids. The CDR3 here is CASSGLAVNYQQYF. CDR3 nucleotides: TGTGCCAGCAGTGGACTAGCGGTAAATTACCAACAGTACTTC.

V and J are TRBV28 and TRBJ1-1, with D hard to call. The CDR3 extends over 12 amino acids. Trimming took off 6 bases at V and 2 bases at J, with 7 bases between the two ends. Germline V CDR1 and CDR2: MDHEN, SYDVKM. CDR3 residues: CASRLTNTEAFF. CDR3 in DNA: TGTGCCAGCAGACTTACTAACACTGAAGCTTTCTTT.

This clone was seen only once. The V gene is TRBV7-9, the J gene TRBJ1-1, with unresolved D. CDR3 length equals 13 residues. Germline CDR1 and CDR2: SEHNR and FQNEAQ (reference sequence). The V gene lost 1 base and the J gene lost 5 bases, with 8 bases spanning the gap. The CDR3 DNA reads TGTGCCAGCAGCTTAGTAACGCGGACTGAAGCTTTCTTT. As protein: CASSLVTRTEAFF. Filled out from reference TRBV7-9 and TRBJ1-1, the complete variable domain reads DTGVSQNPRHKITKRGQNVTFRCDPISEHNRLYWYRQTLGQGPEFLTYFQNEAQLEKSRLLSDRFSAERPKGSFSTLEIQRTEQGDSAMYLCASSLVTRTEAFFGQGTRLTVV.

J is TRBJ2-3 and V is TRBV2; D is ambiguous. Trimming took off 10 bases at V and 8 bases at J, with 10 bases between the two ends. Germline V gives CDR1 SNHLY, CDR2 FYNNEI. This CDR3 comprises 10 residues. As DNA, the CDR3 is TGTGCCACCTCCGAAGGTACGCAGTATTTT. Protein product: CATSEGTQYF.

This clone was detected only a few times. A read error may account for a junction end that differs from germline. The chain employs TRBV5-1 and TRBJ2-5, with a weak D call TRBD2 (5 bases). The CDR3 extends over 15 amino acids. Per germline, CDR1 SGHRS and CDR2 YFSETQ. As DNA, the CDR3 is TGTGCCAGCAGCTTCCCAGGACGGGGATTAGAGACCCAGTACTTC. Translating gives CASSFPGRGLETQYF.

This clone was recorded only once. Other DNA sequences in the sample encode the same CDR3. The CDR3 protein is CASSSRNTDTQYF. CDR3 sequence (DNA): TGTGCCAGCAGTTCCCGAAACACAGATACGCAGTATTTT. V gene TRBV27 combines with J gene TRBJ2-3; D not certain. Germline values: CDR1 MNHEY, CDR2 SMNVEV (reference sequence). V was cut by 4 bases and J by 2 bases, with 7 bases left in between. The CDR3 is made up of 13 amino acids.

The chain employs TRBV29-1 and TRBJ2-3; a weak D match, TRBD2 (5 bases). Trimming left V 6 bases short and J 2 bases short, with 15 bases between. The germline V gene encodes CDR1 SQVTM and CDR2 ANQGSEA. This CDR3 is built from 14 residues. Written as DNA, the CDR3 is TGCAGCGTCCAAAGACCCGGGATCACAGATACGCAGTATTTT. This encodes CSVQRPGITDTQYF.

This clone occurred a few times. The chain has TRBV9 and TRBJ2-3, with a weak D call TRBD1 (6 bases). This CDR3 has 15 amino acids. V lost 4 bases and J 0 bases, leaving 12 bases between the germline ends. Germline loops: CDR1 SGDLS, CDR2 YYNGEE. The CDR3 region has the DNA TGTGCCAGCAGCAAGACAGGACATAGCACAGATACGCAGTATTTT. Its protein is CASSKTGHSTDTQYF.

This sequence joins TRBV19 and TRBJ1-6; D is ambiguous. V lost 6 bases and J lost 6, with 12 bases in between. This CDR3 comprises 14 residues. Germline CDR1 LNHDA, CDR2 SQIVND (reference sequence). CDR3 in DNA: TGTGCCAGTAGGAACAGTTTCACTAATTCACCCCTCCACTTT. This encodes CASRNSFTNSPLHF.

In this sample, this clone turned up a few times. This sample also contains other DNA sequences that code for the same CDR3. V gene TRBV30 combines with J gene TRBJ1-1; the D is unclear. The CDR3 is 14 amino acids. The V end lost 1 base, the J end lost 0 bases, and 9 bases lay between the germline ends. Per the germline V gene, CDR1 is GTSNPN and CDR2 is SVGIG (reference sequence). The CDR3 DNA follows: TGTGCCTGGAGTGCGGGTCCCATGAACACTGAAGCTTTCTTT. Amino acid sequence: CAWSAGPMNTEAFF.

CDR3: CAWSSPRDGYTF. The CDR3 DNA is TGTGCCTGGAGCTCTCCCCGTGATGGCTACACCTTC. The rearrangement joins TRBV30 to TRBJ1-2; D gene unclear. Germline CDR1 reads GTSNPN; CDR2 reads SVGIG (reference sequence). The germline V and J ends were trimmed by 3 bases and 6 bases, with 11 bases remaining between them. This CDR3 region has 12 residues. Complete variable domain (other parts from reference TRBV30 and TRBJ1-2): SQTIHQWPATLVQPVGSPLSLECTVEGTSNPNLYWYRQAAGRGLQLLFYSVGIGQISSEVPQNLSASRPQDRQFILSSKKLLLSDSGFYLCAWSSPRDGYTFGSGTRLTVV.

The J gene is TRBJ2-1, the V gene TRBV23-1; maybe TRBD2 (5 bases). TRBV23-1 carries the ORF label, with uncertain function. The CDR3 consists of 17 residues. V was shortened by 1 base and J by 0 bases, with 13 bases between the two germline ends. In DNA, the CDR3 is TGCGCCAGCAGTCAATTAATAGGACTCTACTCCTACAATGAGCAGTTCTTC. It specifies CASSQLIGLYSYNEQFF.

The V and J genes are TRBV29-1 and TRBJ1-1; D is uncertain. This CDR3 is 15 amino acids long. Between the trimmed V and J ends, which lost 4 bases and 0 bases, there was a span of 15 bases. Per germline, CDR1 SQVTM and CDR2 ANQGSEA. The CDR3 coding sequence is TGCAGCGTTGGGTCTAGGCTCAGCATGAACACTGAAGCTTTCTTT. Residues: CSVGSRLSMNTEAFF.

The J gene is TRBJ1-1, the V gene TRBV29-1; D is possibly TRBD1 (5 bases). Germline CDR1 and CDR2: SQVTM and ANQGSEA. V lost 8 bases and J 3 bases, leaving 10 bases between the germline ends. There are 11 residues in the CDR3. The CDR3 DNA follows: TGCAGCCTCGGGGGGGACACTGAAGCTTTCTTT. This codes for CSLGGDTEAFF. Combining the CDR3 with reference TRBV29-1 and TRBJ1-1 gives the whole variable domain SAVISQKPSRDICQRGTSLTIQCQVDSQVTMMFWYRQQPGQSLTLIATANQGSEATYESGFVIDKFPISRPNLTFSTLTVSNMSPEDSSIYLCSLGGDTEAFFGQGTRLTVV.

V is TRBV28 and J is TRBJ1-6, with D possibly being TRBD1 (6 bases). V lost 3 bases and J lost 11, with 17 bases in between. The germline V gene encodes CDR1 MDHEN and CDR2 SYDVKM. The CDR3 extends over 15 amino acids. The DNA of the CDR3 is TGTGCCAGCAGTTTCACAGGTCAGGGGATGGCACCCCTCCACTTT. Amino acid sequence: CASSFTGQGMAPLHF.

This chain links TRBV10-3 with TRBJ1-2, with D uncertain. The CDR3 runs 17 residues. Germline CDR1 reads ENHRY; CDR2 reads SYGVKD. Trimming removed 3 bases at V and 7 bases at J, with 24 bases between. The DNA of the CDR3 is TGTGCCATCAGTGAAAGGGAGACGACGTCAGCAATCGGTGGCTACACCTTC. It yields the protein CAISERETTSAIGGYTF.

The chain links TRBV4-1 to TRBJ2-6; 10 bases fit TRBD1. The CDR3 contains 18 residues. CDR1 and CDR2 from the germline V gene are MGHRA and YSYEKL. J lost 2 bases, V lost 0 bases, and 4 bases had no gene match. CDR3 sequence: CASSQDGTGDTGANVLTF. CDR3 DNA: TGCGCCAGCAGCCAAGACGGGACAGGGGATACTGGGGCCAACGTCCTGACTTTC.

The chain has TRBV29-1 and TRBJ2-7; TRBD2 might be the D (6 bases). CDR1 is SQVTM and CDR2 is ANQGSEA in the germline V gene. CDR3 size: 15 residues. V gave up 4 bases and J gave up 5 bases, with 21 bases separating them. The CDR3 DNA is TGCAGCGTTGCTCCCCGACTAGGAGGAAGGCACGAGCAGTACTTC. It codes for CSVAPRLGGRHEQYF.

This clone was counted a few times. The chain is built from TRBV30 and TRBJ1-4, with D perhaps matching TRBD1 (6 bases). Germline CDR1 reads GTSNPN; CDR2 reads SVGIG (reference sequence). This CDR3 has 14 amino acids. The V end lost 4 bases, the J end lost 11 bases, and 20 bases lay between the germline ends. CDR3 residues: CAWNPTGRGAKLFF. DNA for the CDR3: TGTGCCTGGAACCCGACAGGCCGGGGAGCTAAACTGTTTTTT.

The CDR3 reads CASAKGAGALGLSGYTF. CDR3 DNA sequence: TGTGCCAGTGCGAAGGGGGCCGGAGCTTTGGGGCTTAGTGGCTACACCTTC. This chain joins TRBV19 and TRBJ1-2, with 7 bases fitting TRBD1. Germline CDR1 is LNHDA and CDR2 is SQIVND (reference sequence). Trimming at V came to 8 bases and at J to 7 bases, leaving 22 bases not matched to a gene. The CDR3 is 17 residues long.

The J gene is TRBJ2-7, the V gene TRBV7-2; no reliable D call. This CDR3 is built from 11 residues. With 6 bases removed from V and 3 bases from J, the gap between germline ends came to 6 bases. Germline CDR1 reads SGHTA; CDR2 reads FQGNSA. CDR3 sequence (DNA): TGTGCCAGCAGATATAACTACGAGCAGTACTTC. This gives the protein CASRYNYEQYF.

V usage is TRBV5-1 and J usage is TRBJ2-3, with 9 positions matching TRBD2. The V gene's germline CDR1 is SGHRS and CDR2 YFSETQ. This CDR3 is built from 15 residues. The J segment lost 5 bases and the V segment lost 0 bases, leaving 4 bases of the junction unmatched. In DNA, the CDR3 is TGCGCCAGCAGCTTGGTGGCGGGGGGGCAAGATACGCAGTATTTT. Translating it yields CASSLVAGGQDTQYF.

This clone was seen once. The chain joins TRBV9 to TRBJ2-5; no reliable D call. The V end was cut by 2 bases, the J end by 5 bases, with 13 bases between. The CDR3 has 14 amino acids. Germline V gene data show CDR1 as SGDLS and CDR2 as YYNGEE. This chain's CDR3 is CASSVIGVSETQYF. The CDR3 coding sequence is TGTGCCAGCAGCGTCATTGGAGTGAGTGAGACCCAGTACTTC.

The J gene is TRBJ2-7, the V gene TRBV9; D remains unclear. The CDR3 runs to 16 residues. With 0 bases removed from V and 3 bases from J, the gap between germline ends came to 16 bases. The germline V gene encodes CDR1 SGDLS and CDR2 YYNGEE. The CDR3 coding sequence is TGTGCCAGCAGCGTAGCTACTTCCCCCCGGCTCTACGAGCAGTACTTC. It yields the protein CASSVATSPRLYEQYF.

This chain connects TRBV4-2 to TRBJ2-7; weak D call: TRBD1 (6 bases). V was pared by 1 base and J by 0 bases, with 10 bases between. In germline, CDR1 is LGHNA, CDR2 YNFKEQ. CDR3 size: 15 residues. CDR3 loop: CASSQAPQGSYEQYF. DNA of the CDR3: TGTGCCAGCAGCCAAGCTCCACAGGGCTCCTACGAGCAGTACTTC.

This chain uses TRBV30 with TRBJ2-7, with 9 bases aligning to TRBD2. Germline CDR1 and CDR2: GTSNPN and SVGIG (reference sequence). The ends lost 2 bases at V and 2 bases at J; junction bases unmatched: 4. The CDR3 extends over 14 amino acids. CDR3 bases: TGTGCCTGGAGTTCGGCGGGGGGGACCTACGAGCAGTACTTC. Encoded protein: CAWSSAGGTYEQYF.